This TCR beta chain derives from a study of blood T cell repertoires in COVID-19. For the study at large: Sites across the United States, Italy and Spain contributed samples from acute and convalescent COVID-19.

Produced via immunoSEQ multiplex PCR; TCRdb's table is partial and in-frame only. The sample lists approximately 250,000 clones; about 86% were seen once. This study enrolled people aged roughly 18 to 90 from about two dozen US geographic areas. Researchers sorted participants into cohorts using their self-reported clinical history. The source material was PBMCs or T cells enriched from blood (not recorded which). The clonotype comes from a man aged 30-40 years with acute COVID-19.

This chain's CDR3 is CASMVGASNQPQHF. The DNA for the CDR3 is TGTGCCAGCATGGTTGGGGCCAGCAATCAGCCCCAGCATTTT. The rearrangement links TRBV28 to TRBJ1-5, with a tentative D call TRBD1 (5 bases). This CDR3 contains 14 residues. The germline gives CDR1 MDHEN, CDR2 SYDVKM. The V and J ends lost 7 bases and 1 base respectively, with 11 bases between them.